Shown below are 17 T cell receptor beta chains from a single sample sequenced in a study of CD8+ T cells in alopecia areata. Treatment: oral pan-JAK inhibitor, 5-10 mg twice daily. Sequencing relied on a cDNA template that was reverse transcribed from extracted RNA. Measured with immunoSEQ multiplex PCR; TCRdb has only the in-frame clones, and not every one. This sample has about 210,000 clones, with more than 45% found just once. Material: CD4+ T cells sorted from blood, obtained at week 4, from a patient treated with tofacitinib. All receptors come from a human donor with alopecia areata.

The V and J genes are TRBV7-8 and TRBJ1-6, with D unresolved. Per the germline V gene, CDR1 is SGHVS and CDR2 is FQNEAQ. CDR3 length equals 13 residues. V shed 0 bases and J shed 7 bases, with 4 bases lying between them. The CDR3 nucleotides read TGTGCCAGCAGCTTAGCACCCAATTCACCCCTCCACTTT. This encodes CASSLAPNSPLHF.

This clone occurred a few times. The V gene is TRBV5-6, the J gene TRBJ1-2; D unresolved. The V gene lost 3 bases and the J gene lost 0 bases, with 6 bases spanning the gap. Germline CDR1 SGHDT, CDR2 YYEEEE. This CDR3 spans 13 amino acids. CDR3 coding DNA: TGTGCCAGCAGCTCAAAAGCTAACTATGGCTACACCTTC. This encodes CASSSKANYGYTF.

This clone has just one count. CDR3 region: CAWSGLAGLNEQFF. For the CDR3, the DNA is TGTGCCTGGAGCGGACTAGCGGGGCTCAATGAGCAGTTCTTC. The chain recombines TRBV30 with TRBJ2-1, with TRBD2 matching 12 bases. Germline CDR1 is GTSNPN and CDR2 is SVGIG (reference sequence). CDR3 length equals 14 residues. V lost 3 bases and J lost 6; bases outside the gene matches: 3.

The rearrangement joins TRBV29-1 to TRBJ2-5; 8 bases map to TRBD2. With 6 bases clipped from V and 5 bases from J, the junction kept 14 bases outside the gene matches. The germline V gene has CDR1 SQVTM and CDR2 ANQGSEA. This CDR3 comprises 15 residues. CDR3 DNA: TGCAGCGTCAGAACGGGGACTAGTAACATGGAGACCCAGTACTTC. It specifies CSVRTGTSNMETQYF. Drawing the rest from reference TRBV29-1 and TRBJ2-5, the complete variable domain is SAVISQKPSRDICQRGTSLTIQCQVDSQVTMMFWYRQQPGQSLTLIATANQGSEATYESGFVIDKFPISRPNLTFSTLTVSNMSPEDSSIYLCSVRTGTSNMETQYFGPGTRLLVL.

The gene calls are TRBV5-1 and TRBJ2-7; TRBD1 agrees at 7 bases. V lost 0 bases, J lost 2 bases, and 5 bases stayed unmatched. The CDR3 consists of 15 residues. Germline V gives CDR1 SGHRS, CDR2 YFSETQ. CDR3 sequence: CASSLVAGGTYEQYF. The CDR3 DNA reads as TGCGCCAGCAGCTTGGTGGCAGGGGGTACCTACGAGCAGTACTTC. The whole variable domain, remainder taken from reference TRBV5-1 and TRBJ2-7, is KAGVTQTPRYLIKTRGQQVTLSCSPISGHRSVSWYQQTPGQGLQFLFEYFSETQRNKGNFPGRFSGRQFSNSRSEMNVSTLELGDSALYLCASSLVAGGTYEQYFGPGTRLTVT.

V gene TRBV15 combines with J gene TRBJ1-2; 7 bases agree with TRBD1. The CDR3 is 14 amino acids. Germline trimming cut 1 base from V and 5 bases from J; bases unmatched to any gene: 4. Germline CDR1 and CDR2: LNHNV and YYDKDF (reference sequence). CDR3 residues: CATSRAGTAYGYTF. For the CDR3, the DNA is TGTGCCACCAGCAGAGCCGGGACAGCTTATGGCTACACCTTC.

The V call is TRBV2, the J call TRBJ1-2; the match to TRBD1 covers 7 bases. V trimming: 3 bases; J trimming: 9 bases; junction bases outside the gene matches: 4. The CDR3 contains 12 residues. Looked up from germline, CDR1 is SNHLY and CDR2 is FYNNEI. The CDR3 sequence: CASSDRGRSYTF. The CDR3 nucleotides read TGTGCCAGCAGTGACAGGGGGAGAAGCTACACCTTC.

This clone was observed a few times. The chain uses TRBV5-4 and TRBJ2-7; D is possibly TRBD1 or TRBD2 (5 bases each). The V gene's germline CDR1 is SGHNT and CDR2 YYREEE (reference sequence). The CDR3 sequence is 13 residues long. The V gene lost 0 bases and the J gene lost 3 bases, with 7 bases spanning the gap. CDR3 DNA sequence: TGTGCCAGCAGCTTGGAGGGGAGCTACGAGCAGTACTTC. Its protein product is CASSLEGSYEQYF.

This rearrangement joins TRBV9 to TRBJ2-2; D is unresolved. The ends were cut back, 1 base at V and 5 bases at J, with 0 bases in the middle. The CDR3 has 11 residues. From germline, CDR1 is SGDLS and CDR2 YYNGEE. Here the CDR3 DNA reads TGTGCCAGCAGCGTAACCGGGGAGCTGTTTTTT. This gives the protein CASSVTGELFF.

The chain carries TRBV27 and TRBJ2-7; weak D call: TRBD2 (5 bases). The V and J ends lost 6 bases and 6 bases respectively, with 9 bases between them. The germline V gene encodes CDR1 MNHEY and CDR2 SMNVEV (reference sequence). This CDR3 region has 11 residues. In DNA form, the CDR3 reads TGTGCCAGCAGCAGAGGGATCGAGCAGTACTTC. Translation gives CASSRGIEQYF.

The V and J genes are TRBV5-6 and TRBJ2-6; D is uncertain. Looked up from germline, CDR1 is SGHDT and CDR2 is YYEEEE. Trimming removed 0 bases at V and 10 bases at J, with 2 bases between. The CDR3 runs to 11 residues. The CDR3 sequence is CASSLVNVLTF. DNA for the CDR3: TGTGCCAGCAGCTTGGTAAACGTCCTGACTTTC.

This sequence joins TRBV7-3 and TRBJ2-7; TRBD1 agrees at 7 bases. Germline trimming cut 3 bases from V and 1 base from J; bases unmatched to any gene: 6. The CDR3 spans 15 residues. In germline, CDR1 is SGHTA, CDR2 FQGTGA. CDR3 sequence (DNA): TGTGCCAGCAGCTTCCGGGACAGCATATCCTACGAGCAGTACTTC. As protein: CASSFRDSISYEQYF.

This clone was picked up one time. This chain connects TRBV6-5 to TRBJ1-6; 9 positions match TRBD1. Trimming at V came to 5 bases and at J to 5 bases, leaving 4 bases not matched to a gene. This CDR3 comprises 15 residues. Per the germline V gene, CDR1 is MNHEY and CDR2 is SVGAGI. The CDR3 sequence is CASSAGQGHNSPLHF. CDR3 in DNA: TGTGCCAGCAGTGCCGGACAGGGGCATAATTCACCCCTCCACTTT.

V gene TRBV27 combines with J gene TRBJ1-1; D is unresolved. Germline V CDR1 and CDR2: MNHEY, SMNVEV (reference sequence). The CDR3 length is 14 residues. The V end lost 5 bases, the J end lost 2 bases, and 12 bases lay between the germline ends. The CDR3 region is CASSQRVSNTEAFF. CDR3 coding DNA: TGTGCCAGCAGTCAAAGGGTGTCCAACACTGAAGCTTTCTTT.

The genes are TRBV4-3 and TRBJ2-2; perhaps D is TRBD1 or TRBD2 (6 bases each). V dropped 3 bases and J dropped 7 bases, with 15 bases sitting between them. This CDR3 is built from 15 residues. The germline CDR1 and CDR2 sequences are LGHNA and YSLEER. This CDR3 reads CASSHLRGAIGELFF. CDR3 sequence (DNA): TGCGCCAGCAGCCACCTAAGGGGGGCCATCGGGGAGCTGTTTTTT.

The chain uses TRBV30 and TRBJ1-2; D uncertain. The V end was cut by 3 bases, the J end by 0 bases, with 8 bases between. Germline V gene lookup returns CDR1 GTSNPN and CDR2 SVGIG (reference sequence). The CDR3 has 13 amino acids. The CDR3 here is CAWRASPNYGYTF. CDR3 in DNA: TGTGCCTGGAGGGCCAGCCCTAACTATGGCTACACCTTC.

This chain links TRBV14 with TRBJ1-1; possible D gene TRBD1, 5 bases. V was trimmed by 5 bases and J by 5 bases, leaving 15 bases between them. CDR3 length: 14 residues. Germline CDR1 SGHDN, CDR2 FVKESK. Written as DNA, the CDR3 is TGTGCCAGCAGCACCTACCGGGGGGGAACTGAAGCTTTCTTT. Amino acid sequence: CASSTYRGGTEAFF. Combining the CDR3 with reference TRBV14 and TRBJ1-1 gives the whole variable domain EAGVTQFPSHSVIEKGQTVTLRCDPISGHDNLYWYRRVMGKEIKFLLHFVKESKQDESGMPNNRFLAERTGGTYSTLKVQPAELEDSGVYFCASSTYRGGTEAFFGQGTRLTVV.